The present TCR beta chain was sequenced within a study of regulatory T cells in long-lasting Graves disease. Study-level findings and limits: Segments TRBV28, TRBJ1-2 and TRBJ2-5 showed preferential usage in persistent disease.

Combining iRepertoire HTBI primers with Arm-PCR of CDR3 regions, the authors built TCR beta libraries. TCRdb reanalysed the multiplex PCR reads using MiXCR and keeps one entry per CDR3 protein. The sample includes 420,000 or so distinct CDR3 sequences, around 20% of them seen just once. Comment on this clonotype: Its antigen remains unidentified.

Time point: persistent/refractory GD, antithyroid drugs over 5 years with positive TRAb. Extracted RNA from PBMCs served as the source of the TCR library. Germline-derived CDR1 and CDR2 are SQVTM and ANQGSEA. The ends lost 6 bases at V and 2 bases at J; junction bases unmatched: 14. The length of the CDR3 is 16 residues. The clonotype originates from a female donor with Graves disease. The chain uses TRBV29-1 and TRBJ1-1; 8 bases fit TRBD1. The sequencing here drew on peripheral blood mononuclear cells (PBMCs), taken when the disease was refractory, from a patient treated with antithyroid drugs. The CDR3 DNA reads TGCAGCGTCCGAACCGGGACAGGTGGACTCAACACTGAAGCTTTCTTT. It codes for CSVRTGTGGLNTEAFF.